The 24 T cell receptor beta chains given below trace back to one sample, sequenced in a study of T cell responses to AZD1222 COVID-19 vaccine. The data were produced by immunoSEQ multiplex PCR, yet TCRdb's version contains in-frame clones alone and is incomplete. The sample includes about 84,000 clones, around 90% of them seen just once. Here the sequenced sample was peripheral blood, taken on day 0 of AZD1222 vaccination. These receptors were collected from an adult in good health.

The chain recombines TRBV6-5 with TRBJ2-5; TRBD1 is a possible D gene (6 bases). Germline loops: CDR1 MNHEY, CDR2 SVGAGI. Between the trimmed V and J ends, which lost 7 bases and 4 bases, there was a span of 13 bases. The CDR3 runs to 13 residues. In DNA form, the CDR3 reads TGTGCCAGCAACGACGGACAGATAGAGACCCAGTACTTC. Protein product: CASNDGQIETQYF.

This clone was picked up a small number of times. V and J are TRBV14 and TRBJ2-7, with D possibly TRBD1 on 5 matching bases. The CDR3 loop spans 14 amino acids. CDR1 and CDR2 from the germline V gene are SGHDN and FVKESK. Trimming took 4 bases from V and 5 from J, leaving 15 bases between them. This CDR3 reads CASSLGQGLNEQYF. The CDR3 DNA sequence: TGTGCCAGCAGCCTAGGCCAGGGCCTAAACGAGCAGTACTTC.

The chain links TRBV3-1 (or the pseudogene TRBV3-2) to TRBJ2-5; 12 bases line up with TRBD2. CDR1 is LGHDT and CDR2 is YNNKEL in the germline V gene (reference sequence). The CDR3 spans 16 residues. The ends lost 8 bases at V and 3 bases at J; junction bases unmatched: 10. This CDR3 is CASLTSGRSRKETQYF. The CDR3 bases are TGTGCCAGCCTCACTAGCGGGAGGTCCCGAAAAGAGACCCAGTACTTC.

The rearrangement joins TRBV7-9 to TRBJ2-7; TRBD2 agrees at 10 bases. V was clipped by 4 bases and J by 0 bases; unmatched bases: 3. The CDR3 is 15 amino acids. The germline V gene has CDR1 SEHNR and CDR2 FQNEAQ (reference sequence). CDR3 residues: CASSSSGGSSYEQYF. CDR3 nucleotide sequence: TGTGCCAGCAGCTCTAGCGGGGGTAGCTCCTACGAGCAGTACTTC.

The CDR3 DNA follows: TGTGCCAGCAGTGACTCTGGCGGTACGCAGTATTTT. Protein: CASSDSGGTQYF. V usage is TRBV6-4 and J usage is TRBJ2-3; no clear D gene. The CDR3 sequence is 12 residues long. Trimming pared 0 bases from V and 8 bases from J, leaving 6 bases between. Germline assignment: CDR1 MRHNA and CDR2 SNTAGT.

This rearrangement joins TRBV7-2 to TRBJ1-1; D might be TRBD1 (5 bases). The germline V and J ends were trimmed by 0 bases and 5 bases, with 10 bases remaining between them. This CDR3 has 14 amino acids. CDR1 and CDR2 (germline): SGHTA, FQGNSA. CDR3 residues: CASSLARRGTEAFF. Written as DNA, the CDR3 is TGTGCCAGCAGCTTAGCGCGGAGGGGAACTGAAGCTTTCTTT.

CDR3 nucleotides: TGTGCCAGCAGCCAAGTCGGGTCACTACAATACGAGCAGTACTTC. It is translated as CASSQVGSLQYEQYF. The chain uses TRBV3-1 (or the pseudogene TRBV3-2) and TRBJ2-7; unclear D gene. The CDR3 contains 15 residues. Per germline, CDR1 LGHDT and CDR2 YNNKEL (reference sequence). V lost 1 base, J lost 4 bases, and 14 bases lay in between.

The chain couples TRBV24-1 to TRBJ1-2; the D gene is possibly TRBD1 (5 bases). The CDR3 is made up of 12 amino acids. The ends were cut back, 7 bases at V and 6 bases at J, with 11 bases in the middle. The V gene's germline CDR1 is KGHDR and CDR2 SFDVKD. The CDR3 coding sequence is TGTGCCACCAGGCAAGGGGTGAATGGCTACACCTTC. This encodes CATRQGVNGYTF.

This CDR3 is CASSYLAGDGYTF. The CDR3 DNA is TGTGCCAGCAGTTACTTGGCCGGCGATGGCTACACCTTC. The chain has TRBV6-6 and TRBJ1-2; no reliable D call. Germline loops: CDR1 MNHNY, CDR2 SVGAGI (reference sequence). The CDR3 consists of 13 residues. The V gene lost 1 base and the J gene lost 6 bases, with 9 bases spanning the gap.

The CDR3 sequence: CASKHPSYNEQFF. The CDR3 DNA follows: TGCGCCAGCAAACATCCCTCCTACAATGAGCAGTTCTTC. V and J are TRBV5-1 and TRBJ2-1; D is undetermined. This CDR3 has 13 residues. The germline V gene has CDR1 SGHRS and CDR2 YFSETQ. Trimming shortened V by 6 bases and J by 0 bases, and 7 bases separated the two germline ends.

The genes are TRBV10-3 and TRBJ2-1; 7 bases fit TRBD2. Unmatched junction bases numbered 18, after V lost 4 bases and J lost 0 bases. The CDR3 has 20 amino acids. Germline V gene lookup returns CDR1 ENHRY and CDR2 SYGVKD. Written as DNA, the CDR3 is TGTGCCATCAGTGGTCAAGGTGGCGGGAGCCCCAGGAGCTCCTACAATGAGCAGTTCTTC. This gives the protein CAISGQGGGSPRSSYNEQFF.

This clone was counted a single time. This sequence joins TRBV7-8 and TRBJ2-3; TRBD1 aligns across 8 bases. Trimming cost V 0 bases and J 4 bases; bases outside gene matches: 9. The CDR3 totals 17 residues. In germline, CDR1 is SGHVS, CDR2 FQNEAQ. CDR3 residues: CASSLAGGSGGPDTQYF. The CDR3 nucleotides read TGTGCCAGCAGCTTAGCTGGGGGGTCAGGGGGCCCAGATACGCAGTATTTT.

The J gene is TRBJ2-7, the V gene TRBV19; 10 bases are a match to TRBD1. This CDR3 is 13 amino acids long. CDR1 is LNHDA, CDR2 SQIVND, per germline (reference sequence). The J segment lost 2 bases and the V segment lost 8 bases, leaving 3 bases of the junction unmatched. This chain's CDR3 is CASAGQGAYEQYF. In DNA form, the CDR3 reads TGTGCCAGTGCCGGACAGGGGGCCTACGAGCAGTACTTC.

J is TRBJ1-5 and V is TRBV19, with D hard to call. The V gene's germline CDR1 is LNHDA and CDR2 SQIVND (reference sequence). Trimming took 5 bases from V and 4 from J, leaving 6 bases between them. The CDR3 spans 12 residues. The CDR3 bases are TGTGCCAGTAGTTACCGGAATCAGCCCCAGCATTTT. As protein: CASSYRNQPQHF.

The genes are TRBV7-2 and TRBJ2-5; TRBD2 matches 13 bases. The CDR3 is 17 residues long. Germline CDR1 is SGHTA and CDR2 is FQGNSA. V lost 5 bases, J lost 5 bases, and 11 bases stayed unmatched. CDR3 protein: CASSGGTSGITGETQYF. CDR3 coding DNA: TGTGCCAGCAGCGGTGGGACTAGCGGGATTACGGGGGAGACCCAGTACTTC. Filled out from reference TRBV7-2 and TRBJ2-5, the complete variable domain reads GAGVSQSPSNKVTEKGKDVELRCDPISGHTALYWYRQSLGQGLEFLIYFQGNSAPDKSGLPSDRFSAERTGGSVSTLTIQRTQQEDSAVYLCASSGGTSGITGETQYFGPGTRLLVL.

This clone appeared once. This chain connects TRBV15 to TRBJ2-1; TRBD1 aligns across 7 bases. Germline lookup yields CDR1 LNHNV and CDR2 YYDKDF (reference sequence). The CDR3 is made up of 15 amino acids. Losses at the gene ends were 0 bases for V and 9 bases for J; bases not matched to a gene: 8. CDR3 in amino acids: CATSRDLGGLREQFF. CDR3 sequence (DNA): TGTGCCACCAGCAGAGATCTAGGGGGCCTTCGTGAGCAGTTCTTC. Filled out from reference TRBV15 and TRBJ2-1, the complete variable domain reads DAMVIQNPRYQVTQFGKPVTLSCSQTLNHNVMYWYQQKSSQAPKLLFHYYDKDFNNEADTPDNFQSRRPNTSFCFLDIRSPGLGDTAMYLCATSRDLGGLREQFFGPGTRLTVL.

This clone is medium-sized. The V gene is TRBV6-4, the J gene TRBJ2-2, with TRBD2 matching over 11 bases. Looked up from germline, CDR1 is MRHNA and CDR2 is SNTAGT. V dropped 0 bases and J dropped 3; count of bases not matched to a gene: 3. CDR3 length: 17 amino acids. CDR3 in DNA: TGTGCCAGCAGTGACTCGATACTAGCGGGGGACACCGGGGAGCTGTTTTTT. Translated: CASSDSILAGDTGELFF.

The chain employs TRBV12-2 and TRBJ2-7. TRBV12-2 is classified as a pseudogene. The CDR3 is 15 amino acids. This CDR3 reads CASRLARDGTYEQYF. The CDR3 nucleotides are TGTGCAAGTCGCTTAGCTAGGGACGGGACCTACGAGCAGTACTTC.

CDR3 in DNA: TGTGCCAGCAGCGTAGGACTAGCGGGAGAGGTTGGTGACAATGAGCAGTTCTTC. Translation: CASSVGLAGEVGDNEQFF. The gene calls are TRBV9 and TRBJ2-1; 12 positions agree with TRBD2. With 0 bases clipped from V and 5 bases from J, the junction kept 9 bases outside the gene matches. Per germline, CDR1 SGDLS and CDR2 YYNGEE. CDR3 size: 18 residues.

The chain joins TRBV10-3 to TRBJ2-7; 8 bases align to TRBD1. This CDR3 spans 13 amino acids. The V gene end was trimmed by 6 bases and the J gene end by 2 bases; junction bases not matched to a gene: 3. Germline CDR1 and CDR2: ENHRY and SYGVKD. This CDR3 reads CAIRPGQAYEQYF. The CDR3 DNA reads TGTGCCATCAGACCGGGACAGGCCTACGAGCAGTACTTC.

Here the CDR3 reads CASSGGPQETQYF. As DNA, the CDR3 is TGTGCCAGCAGCGGAGGGCCTCAAGAGACCCAGTACTTC. The gene calls are TRBV9 and TRBJ2-5, with a weak D call TRBD2 (5 bases). Germline CDR1 SGDLS, CDR2 YYNGEE. V was trimmed by 3 bases and J by 2 bases, leaving 8 bases between them. The CDR3 runs to 13 residues.

V is TRBV7-9 and J is TRBJ2-1, with TRBD2 matching over 10 bases. Germline V CDR1 and CDR2: SEHNR, FQNEAQ (reference sequence). The ends lost 7 bases at V and 8 bases at J; junction bases unmatched: 5. The CDR3 covers 13 residues. CDR3 region: CASNLAGDDEQFF. The CDR3 region has the DNA TGTGCCAGCAATCTAGCGGGAGATGATGAGCAGTTCTTC.

This clone was found once. The chain has TRBV9 and TRBJ2-2, with 10 bases matching TRBD2. CDR3 length: 15 amino acids. J lost 5 bases, V lost 3 bases, and 4 bases had no gene match. Germline CDR1 and CDR2: SGDLS and YYNGEE. The CDR3 loop is CASSASGRGTGELFF. Written as DNA, the CDR3 is TGTGCCAGCAGCGCTAGCGGGAGAGGTACCGGGGAGCTGTTTTTT.

This clone was counted only a few times. This sequence joins TRBV3-1 (or the pseudogene TRBV3-2) and TRBJ1-3, with unresolved D. Trimming left V 1 base short and J 3 bases short, with 7 bases between. CDR1 and CDR2 from the germline V gene are LGHDT and YNNKEL (reference sequence). CDR3 length: 14 residues. The CDR3 region is CASSQGSGGNTIYF. CDR3 bases: TGTGCCAGCAGCCAAGGCAGTGGTGGAAACACCATATATTTT.